This TCR beta chain was identified in a study of blood T cell repertoires in COVID-19. The data were produced by immunoSEQ multiplex PCR, yet TCRdb's version contains in-frame clones alone and is incomplete. The table has over 25,000 clones, about nine tenths seen once. This sequence was found in a woman aged 50 to 60 with active COVID-19. Source material: peripheral blood.

CDR3 sequence reads: CASSIRGLGYTF. Here the CDR3 DNA reads TGTGCCAGTAGTATAAGGGGGCTCGGCTACACCTTC. The chain combines TRBV19 with TRBJ1-2; 7 positions match TRBD1. The CDR3 contains 12 residues. V lost 2 bases to trimming and J lost 8 bases; unmatched junction nucleotides: 2. Per germline, CDR1 LNHDA and CDR2 SQIVND (reference sequence).